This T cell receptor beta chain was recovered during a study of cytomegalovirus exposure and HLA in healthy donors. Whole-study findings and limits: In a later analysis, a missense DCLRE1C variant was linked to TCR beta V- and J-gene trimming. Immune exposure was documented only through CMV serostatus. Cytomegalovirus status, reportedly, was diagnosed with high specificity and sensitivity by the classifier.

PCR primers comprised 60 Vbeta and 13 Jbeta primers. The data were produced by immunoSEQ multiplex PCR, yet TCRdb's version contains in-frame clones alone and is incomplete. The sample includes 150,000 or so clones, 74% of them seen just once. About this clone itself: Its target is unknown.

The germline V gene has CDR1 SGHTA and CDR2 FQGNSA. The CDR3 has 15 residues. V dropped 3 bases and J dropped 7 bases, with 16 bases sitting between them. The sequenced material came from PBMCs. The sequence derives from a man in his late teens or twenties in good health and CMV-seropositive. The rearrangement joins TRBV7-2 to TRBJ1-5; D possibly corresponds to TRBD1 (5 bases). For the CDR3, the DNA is TGTGCCAGCAGCTTCTCTAGCCGGGGGGGACAGCCCCAGCATTTT. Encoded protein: CASSFSSRGGQPQHF.